This paragraph reports one T cell receptor (beta chain). The specificity of this receptor is unknown. With the read ending 3 residues before the CDR3 end, the germline J gene is used to fill in that end. TCR beta CDR3 regions were amplified by multiplex PCR using the immunoSEQ assay from an average of around 1,200 ng genomic DNA per sample. To correct primer bias, the assay used a complete synthetic TCR repertoire to set an amplification baseline. The amplicons were sequenced on the Illumina platform. As for the authors' bioinformatics: Sequences were error-corrected by clustering with frequency ratios and a modified nearest-neighbor algorithm and were then analyzed in the immunoSEQ Analyzer with IMGT gene definitions. At each rarefaction depth, TCR richness and evenness were averaged across 20 rarefaction repeats, and any sample with fewer sequences than the depth was left out. V, D and J gene relative abundances were compared between groups with Wilcoxon rank sum tests, applying FDR correction. In the blinded duplicates, the intraclass correlation was around 96% for TCR richness and averaged about 76% across 65 to 75 gene segments. The table comes from immuneACCESS by way of TCRdb, which keeps in-frame sequences with V and J called. Part of the clones is missing from these tables; in studies checked, under half for an unresolved V gene and the rest for unknown reasons. Clone size and V and J calls were adopted from that table, with D and trimming inferred from the DNA. This sample's clone table shows over 10,000 clones. Roughly 9.4% of the sample belongs to the ten largest clones.

The entry originates in a study of T cells in women clearing cervical HPV infection (dated by TCRdb to 2016 to 2019). Background for the entire study: Cases were approximately 25 women with histologically confirmed HPV16-related CIN3 or worse, including a couple of invasive cancers. Median age was roughly 35 years in cases versus roughly 37 in controls, and baseline characteristics did not differ significantly. Nested within Costa Rica's Guanacaste HPV Natural History Study, an exploratory proof-of-principle case-control study compared TCR repertoires across cervical HPV16 outcomes. Blood from cases was collected at the visit at which the lesion was first identified, whereas blood from controls was collected once infection was no longer detected. Five blinded duplicates per group were added as quality controls, giving 60 or so samples: 50 or so participants and ten or so replicates. The approximately 23 controls were women who cleared a single incident HPV16 infection within 12 months without developing precancer or cancer. Cases and controls were matched on age within five years and on year of sample collection. Among cases, blood sampling occurred a median of roughly 160 days after lesion detection, with an interquartile range of roughly 85 to 210 days. The parent cohort enrolled 10,000 or so women aged 18 or older in Guanacaste, Costa Rica, during about 1993 to 1994 and followed them for approximately 7 years. Since HLA typing was available for only a few women, HLA type could not be ruled out as a confounder. General study outcomes and caveats: Cases had lower TRBV6-7 relative abundance than controls (roughly 0.12% versus 0.17%; Bonferroni P = 0.0008). Whether associations preceded infection or resulted from infection could not be shown with the cross-sectional design, and effector/memory subsets and HPV-specific T cells were not isolated. TCR repertoire richness was significantly higher in CIN3+ cases than in controls across sequencing depths, while evenness did not differ. Because the number of T cells per sample was unknown, the richness differences could reflect varying T-cell content rather than repertoire biology. Random forest classifiers combining richness and V gene abundances distinguished cases from controls with an estimated AUC of less than 0.9.

Every participant had a single incident cervical HPV16 infection, and prevalent HPV16 infections were excluded. Cervical HPV DNA was detected by MY09/MY11 PCR and genotyped by dot-blot hybridization. Roughly 16 mL of heparinized blood were centrifuged, and the buffy coat was split into aliquots, frozen at -30 degrees C, and then kept at -80 degrees C. Genomic DNA was extracted from buffy coat specimens using QIAGEN kits. The germline V gene encodes CDR1 MNHEY and CDR2 SVGEGT. Taken from cysteine to phenylalanine, the CDR3 has 14 residues. The DNA covers only part of the CDR3, 33 bases in frame from base 1.

The rearrangement combines TRBV6-2 or TRBV6-3 with TRBJ2-3, and 12 junction bases match TRBD1. The sample taken for sequencing was blood buffy coat. This receptor was identified in a woman aged 18 to 75 with a cervical HPV16 infection that either progressed to CIN3+ or cleared (not recorded which). CDR3 reads: CASRGTGGRQPQYF. The sequenced CDR3 bases are TGTGCCAGCAGGGGGACAGGGGGCAGGCAGCCG.